A selection of T cell receptor beta chains follows, all from one sample in a study of T cells in Graves' hyperthyroidism and ophthalmopathy. TCRdb re-analysed the multiplex PCR reads in MiXCR, keeping a single row per CDR3 protein. This sample carries some 550,000 distinct CDR3 sequences, about 20% of them seen once, and the ten largest clones take about a quarter. Sample: blood. The receptor source for this set is a man between 18 and 29 years old with Graves' hyperthyroidism. The CDR3 runs from the conserved cysteine through the conserved F or W. Fields, in order: CDR3 DNA, CDR3 protein, J gene, clone size, V gene, D gene. D genes are given only for firm matches. Clone size appears in some rows only: once, few, many, or a class for an expanded clone.

DNA: TGTGCCAGCAGTTACTCGGACGGACACTCGGGCTACACCTTC
CDR3: CASSYSDGHSGYTF
J: TRBJ1-2
size: many
V: TRBV6-5
D: NA

DNA: TGTGCCAGCAGTCAGGGCCCTGACAATCAGCCCCAGCATTTT
CDR3: CASSQGPDNQPQHF
J: TRBJ1-5
size: few
V: TRBV2
D: NA

DNA: TGTGCCAGCAGTGAGTACAAGGGACAAAGGAACACTGAAGCTTTCTTT
CDR3: CASSEYKGQRNTEAFF
J: TRBJ1-1
size: many
V: TRBV6-1
D: NA

DNA: TGCGCCAGCAGCTTGGTGGCAGGATCGAATTCACCCCTCCACTTT
CDR3: CASSLVAGSNSPLHF
J: TRBJ1-6
size: NA
V: TRBV5-1
D: NA

DNA: TGTGCCAGCAGTGTCCAGGGAGGGGAGGAGACCCAGTACTTC
CDR3: CASSVQGGEETQYF
J: TRBJ2-5
size: NA
V: TRBV6-1
D: TRBD2

DNA: TGTGTCTCGCGAGAGGGTGGCCTCTCTGGCGCCAACGTCCTGACTTTC
CDR3: CVSREGGLSGANVLTF
J: TRBJ2-6
size: NA
V: TRBV10-2
D: NA

DNA: TGTGCCAGCAGTCGTACCAGCGAGCAGTACTTC
CDR3: CASSRTSEQYF
J: TRBJ2-7
size: many
V: TRBV28
D: NA

DNA: TGTGCCAGCAGTTTAGCCGAAAACATTAAGTACTTC
CDR3: CASSLAENIKYF
J: TRBJ2-4
size: few
V: TRBV12-3/TRBV12-4
D: NA

DNA: TGTGCCAGCTCCGACACAGGGGGCTTAACCCGAGGCACTGAAGCTTTCTTT
CDR3: CASSDTGGLTRGTEAFF
J: TRBJ1-1
size: many
V: TRBV6-1
D: TRBD1

DNA: TGCGCCAGCAGCTTGGCAACTAGCGGTCTCTACGAGCAGTACTTC
CDR3: CASSLATSGLYEQYF
J: TRBJ2-7
size: many
V: TRBV5-1
D: TRBD2

DNA: TGTGCCAGCAAAGGGGACGGAACCGGGGAGCTGTTTTTT
CDR3: CASKGDGTGELFF
J: TRBJ2-2
size: few
V: TRBV6-1
D: NA

DNA: TGTGCCAGCAGTTTCTCGAGGGGATCCTACGAGCAGTACTTC
CDR3: CASSFSRGSYEQYF
J: TRBJ2-7
size: NA
V: TRBV27
D: NA

DNA: TGCGCCAGCAGCCCGGCGGGACTCAACGAGCAGTACTTC
CDR3: CASSPAGLNEQYF
J: TRBJ2-7
size: many
V: TRBV5-1
D: NA

DNA: TGTGCCAGCAGTTTTGGACGGAATTTCTACGAGCAGTACTTC
CDR3: CASSFGRNFYEQYF
J: TRBJ2-7
size: few
V: TRBV28
D: NA

DNA: TGTGCCAGTAGTCCACGGTACGGGGTTAGGACTGAAGCTTTCTTT
CDR3: CASSPRYGVRTEAFF
J: TRBJ1-1
size: many
V: TRBV19
D: NA

DNA: TGTGCCAGCAGCCAATACAAAGATCAGCCCCAGCATTTT
CDR3: CASSQYKDQPQHF
J: TRBJ1-5
size: few
V: TRBV3-1
D: NA

DNA: TGTGCCAGCAGTTTGGGCAGGGAGGGAAGCAATCAGCCCCAGCATTTT
CDR3: CASSLGREGSNQPQHF
J: TRBJ1-5
size: few
V: TRBV12-3/TRBV12-4
D: NA

DNA: TGTGCCACCAGTGATTACCTAAATCAGCCCCAGCATTTT
CDR3: CATSDYLNQPQHF
J: TRBJ1-5
size: once
V: TRBV24-1
D: NA

DNA: TGTGCCAGCAGCAACCAAGGACTGCTCTACGAGCAGTACTTC
CDR3: CASSNQGLLYEQYF
J: TRBJ2-7
size: few
V: TRBV7-9
D: NA

DNA: TGCAGCGTTGAAGATGGGACAGGGGTCCTAACCTACGAGCAGTACTTC
CDR3: CSVEDGTGVLTYEQYF
J: TRBJ2-7
size: many
V: TRBV29-1
D: TRBD1

DNA: TGTGCCAGCACCGTCGCGGCGGCTCTGGGCTACACCTTC
CDR3: CASTVAAALGYTF
J: TRBJ1-2
size: NA
V: TRBV12-3/TRBV12-4
D: NA

DNA: TGTGCCAGTAGTATGGAAATCACATATGGTGCCAAAAACATTCAGTACTTC
CDR3: CASSMEITYGAKNIQYF
J: TRBJ2-4
size: few
V: TRBV19
D: NA

DNA: TGTGCCAGCAGTGAAGTTGTCAGACGCTCCTACGAGCAGTACTTC
CDR3: CASSEVVRRSYEQYF
J: TRBJ2-7
size: NA
V: TRBV2
D: NA

DNA: TGTGCCAGCAGTGAAGCGCTCACCTTCGGGAATTCACCCCTCCACTTT
CDR3: CASSEALTFGNSPLHF
J: TRBJ1-6
size: many
V: TRBV6-1
D: NA